This T cell receptor beta chain is drawn from a study of CD8 T cells in Susac syndrome. Findings and limits, study-wide: Susac syndrome CD4+ T cell repertoires showed no clonal expansion.

Note on this clonotype: Its cognate antigen is unknown.

With random hexamers, reverse transcription was performed on about 0.5 to 1 ug of RNA. The method of amplification for TCR beta CDR3 was immunoSEQ multiplex PCR, covering 54 Vbeta and 13 Jbeta. One entry per CDR3 protein results from TCRdb running MiXCR on the immunoSEQ multiplex PCR reads. The sample yields roughly 140,000 distinct CDR3 sequences, about 95% seen once. The source is a human donor with Susac syndrome. The sample was CD4+ T cells from PBMCs.

CDR3 protein: CASSLETGPYNEQFF. The CDR3 region has the DNA TGTGCCAGCAGCTTAGAAACGGGACCCTACAATGAGCAGTTCTTC. This chain uses TRBV7-8 with TRBJ2-1; TRBD1 or TRBD2 may be the D gene (5 bases each). Germline V gene lookup returns CDR1 SGHVS and CDR2 FQNEAQ. The V and J ends lost 1 base and 2 bases respectively, with 9 bases between them. The CDR3 covers 15 residues.